This T cell receptor (beta chain) was retrieved from a study of blood T cell repertoires in COVID-19. Study-level information: COVID-19 samples from acute and convalescent phases originated in the United States, Italy and Spain. Nucleic acid was either cDNA or gDNA, and it came from T cells, B-cell-depleted T cells, or PBMCs.

With 3 bases clipped from V and 2 bases from J, the junction kept 2 bases outside the gene matches. This CDR3 comprises 13 residues. The germline V gene encodes CDR1 GTSNPN and CDR2 SVGIG (reference sequence). The data were produced by immunoSEQ multiplex PCR, yet TCRdb's version contains in-frame clones alone and is incomplete. The sample shows tens of thousands of clones, about 83% of them seen only once. This clone was observed a few times. In Seattle, patients joined the study during active infection and were tracked longitudinally. The chain has TRBV30 and TRBJ2-7; 9 nucleotides line up with TRBD2. This sequence originates from a man aged 35 to 55 with COVID-19, enrolled during active disease. The sequenced sample consisted of peripheral blood. This CDR3 is CAWSLAGTYEQYF. The CDR3 region has the DNA TGTGCCTGGAGCCTAGCGGGGACCTACGAGCAGTACTTC.